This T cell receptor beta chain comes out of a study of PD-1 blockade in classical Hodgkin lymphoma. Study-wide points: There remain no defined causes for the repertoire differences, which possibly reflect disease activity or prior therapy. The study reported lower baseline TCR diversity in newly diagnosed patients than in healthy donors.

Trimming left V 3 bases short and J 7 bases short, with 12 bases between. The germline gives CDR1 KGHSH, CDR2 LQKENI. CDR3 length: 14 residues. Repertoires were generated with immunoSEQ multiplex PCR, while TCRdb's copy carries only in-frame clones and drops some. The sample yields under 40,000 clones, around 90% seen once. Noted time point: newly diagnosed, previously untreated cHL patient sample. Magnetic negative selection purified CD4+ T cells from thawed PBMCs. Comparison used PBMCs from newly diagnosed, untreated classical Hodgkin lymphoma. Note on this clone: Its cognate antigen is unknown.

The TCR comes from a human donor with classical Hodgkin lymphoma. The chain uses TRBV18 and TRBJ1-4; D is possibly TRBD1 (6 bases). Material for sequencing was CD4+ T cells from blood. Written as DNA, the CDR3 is TGTGCCAGCTCACCCGGGACATGGGGTGAAAAACTGTTTTTT. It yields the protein CASSPGTWGEKLFF.